The 6 T cell receptor beta chains below were found in one sample sequenced in a study of human T cells and chemical hapten exposure. MiXCR was run by TCRdb on the RACE reads, yielding one entry per CDR3 protein. The sample carries around 75,000 distinct CDR3 sequences, about an eighth recorded once. The time point was: patch test 1, 2 weeks after DPC sensitization. Treatment here: therapeutic diphenylcyclopropenone sensitization with weekly scalp DPC. The sample consisted of whole blood, taken in connection with sensitization to the hapten diphenylcyclopropenone (DPC). Receptors were obtained from a woman aged 55-70 years with alopecia areata. Some clones in this sample may be carry-over from other donors' samples.

This clonotype has a count of ten or more. This chain joins TRBV4-1 and TRBJ2-6; D call uncertain. The CDR3 is made up of 16 amino acids. Between the trimmed V and J ends, which lost 0 bases and 2 bases, there was a span of 8 bases. Germline V CDR1 and CDR2: MGHRA, YSYEKL. CDR3 nucleotide sequence: TGCGCCAGCAGCCAAGAGGACGACACTGGGGCCAACGTCCTGACTTTC. Its translation: CASSQEDDTGANVLTF.

Only a few counts were recorded for this clonotype. The chain recombines TRBV20-1 with TRBJ1-6; no clear D gene. CDR3 length: 12 amino acids. Trimming left V 1 base short and J 7 bases short, with 5 bases between. Germline CDR1 is DFQATT and CDR2 is SNEGSKA (reference sequence). The CDR3: CSARVANSPLHF. In nucleotides, the CDR3 is TGCAGTGCTAGAGTTGCGAATTCACCCCTCCACTTT.

This clonotype has a handful of counts. The chain employs TRBV5-1 and TRBJ2-2; no reliable D call. The length of the CDR3 is 15 residues. Trimming shortened V by 4 bases and J by 0 bases, and 10 bases separated the two germline ends. Germline V gene lookup returns CDR1 SGHRS and CDR2 YFSETQ. CDR3 sequence: CASSRGASNTGELFF. The CDR3 DNA reads TGCGCCAGCAGCCGAGGCGCCTCGAACACCGGGGAGCTGTTTTTT.

This clonotype was recorded a few times. One end of the junction is discordant with germline, which a read error may explain. This chain connects TRBV5-1 to TRBJ1-1; D ambiguous. CDR1 is SGHRS and CDR2 is YFSETQ in the germline V gene. The CDR3 totals 16 residues. The CDR3 DNA reads TGCGCCAGCAGATTGGGCTCAGGCTCGCTGAACACTGAAGCTTTCTTT. Residues: CASRLGSGSLNTEAFF.

At least ten counts were recorded for this clonotype. A read error may account for a junction end that differs from germline. The chain recombines TRBV7-7 with TRBJ2-2; D not certain. The length of the CDR3 is 14 residues. Germline-derived CDR1 and CDR2 are SSHAT and FNYEAQ (reference sequence). The chain's CDR3 is CASSLGPSTGELFF. The CDR3 region has the DNA TGTGCTAGCAGCTTAGGGCCCAGCACCGGGGAGCTGTTTTTT. The variable domain in full, with the rest retrieved from reference TRBV7-7 and TRBJ2-2, is GAGVSQSPRYKVTKRGQDVTLRCDPISSHATLYWYQQALGQGPEFLTYFNYEAQPDKSGLPSDRFSAERPEGSISTLTIQRTEQRDSAMYRCASSLGPSTGELFFGEGSRLTVL.

The chain combines TRBV20-1 with TRBJ1-1; no firm D call. The germline V gene encodes CDR1 DFQATT and CDR2 SNEGSKA (reference sequence). V was trimmed by 0 bases and J by 2 bases, leaving 7 bases between them. The CDR3 runs 13 residues. CDR3: CSARDRPNTEAFF. The CDR3, as DNA: TGCAGTGCTAGAGACAGGCCTAACACTGAAGCTTTCTTT.